The subject of this entry is one T cell receptor beta chain. MiXCR was run by TCRdb on the RT-PCR reads, yielding one entry per CDR3 protein. The sample lists almost 600,000 distinct CDR3 sequences, around 15% occurring once. These data come from a study of response to subunit inactivated influenza vaccine. V shed 3 bases and J shed 3 bases, with 15 bases lying between them. The CDR3 is made up of 15 amino acids. Germline lookup yields CDR1 SGHNT and CDR2 YYREEE (reference sequence). The TCR comes from a man aged 50-59 years who received an inactivated influenza vaccine. The chain combines TRBV5-4 with TRBJ2-5, with D perhaps assigned TRBD1 or TRBD2 (5 bases each). The sequencing here drew on PBMCs from blood, taken 12 days after vaccination. The CDR3: CASSWDRAFKETQYF. CDR3 nucleotide sequence: TGTGCCAGCAGCTGGGACCGGGCTTTTAAAGAGACCCAGTACTTC.